This TCR beta chain was recovered during a study of PD-L1 blockade in urothelial cancer. The CDR3 consists of 15 residues. With 4 bases removed from V and 4 bases from J, the gap between germline ends came to 15 bases. Germline CDR1 reads MDHEN; CDR2 reads SYDVKM. In this sample, this clone turned up once. Regarding time point: peripheral blood 6 weeks after treatment start. Diagnoses among patients were locally advanced or metastatic urothelial carcinoma. Generated by immunoSEQ multiplex PCR, the TCRdb table keeps only in-frame clones and is missing some. The sample includes around 62,000 clones, about nine tenths of them seen just once.

Sequencing was performed on PBMCs, taken around atezolizumab (anti-PD-L1) treatment. The rearrangement uses TRBV28 and TRBJ2-3; perhaps TRBD1 as D (6 bases). This clonotype was sampled from a man in his sixties with urothelial cancer. This CDR3 is CASSSRRQAADTQYF. Here the CDR3 DNA reads TGTGCCAGCAGTTCAAGGAGACAGGCGGCAGATACGCAGTATTTT.